This is a list of T cell receptor beta chains from one sample in a study of blood T cells in healthy people across ages. TCRdb reprocessed the 5' RACE reads via MiXCR and lists one record per CDR3 protein. Of about 1 million distinct CDR3 sequences listed, approximately 25% were seen once; the top ten hold around 0.75%. Another study also made use of these data, one on T cells of mothers and their children.

Sequencing input: blood. The source of these receptors is a girl aged 2-10 years in good health. CDR3s include the opening cysteine and the closing phenylalanine or tryptophan. Each record gives: J gene, V gene, CDR3 protein.

J: TRBJ2-1
V: TRBV5-1
CDR3: CASSSERLPNNEQFF

J: TRBJ1-2
V: TRBV5-6
CDR3: CASRRRGTGPGYTF

J: TRBJ2-1
V: TRBV29-1
CDR3: CSGYGGGLYNEQFF

J: TRBJ2-1
V: TRBV2
CDR3: CASSNTNNEQFF

J: TRBJ2-3
V: TRBV2
CDR3: CASSEPSISTDTQYF

J: -
V: TRBV10-3
CDR3: CAISSGRPYEQYF

J: TRBJ1-4
V: TRBV5-1
CDR3: CASRSGGLMNNEKLFF

J: TRBJ2-2
V: TRBV2
CDR3: CASSIGLVGTGELFF

J: TRBJ2-4
V: TRBV15
CDR3: CATSTLAGGINIQYF

J: TRBJ2-2
V: TRBV2
CDR3: CASRGPGELFF

J: TRBJ2-5
V: TRBV18
CDR3: CAGSPPGADQETQYF

J: TRBJ2-5
V: TRBV7-2
CDR3: CASSTQTGAMETQYF

J: TRBJ2-7
V: TRBV29-1
CDR3: CSVEGRTESYEQYF

J: TRBJ2-3
V: TRBV15
CDR3: CATSPSFFSGGTDTQYF

J: TRBJ1-2
V: TRBV10-3
CDR3: CAISVAGDSTPYGYTF

J: TRBJ2-1
V: TRBV10-3
CDR3: CAISEKRSDAATEGNEQFF

J: -
V: TRBV27
CDR3: CASSLFSEPYEQYF

J: TRBJ2-1
V: TRBV7-8
CDR3: CASRNDSAVIVHNEQFF

J: TRBJ1-1
V: TRBV20-1
CDR3: CSARAGRNTEAFF

J: TRBJ1-5
V: TRBV5-6
CDR3: CASSLSLGNQPQHF

J: TRBJ1-1
V: TRBV6-2/TRBV6-3
CDR3: CASSYSRDRGWNTEAFF

J: TRBJ2-7
V: TRBV5-4
CDR3: CASSAWTSGSYEQYF

J: TRBJ2-1
V: TRBV7-3
CDR3: CASRGSGGYNEQFF

J: -
V: TRBV5-1
CDR3: CASNKARRGEETQYF

J: TRBJ2-3
V: TRBV6-2/TRBV6-3
CDR3: CASSYPSRESTDTQYF

J: TRBJ2-5
V: TRBV11-3
CDR3: CASSSGEDRGRETQYF

J: TRBJ2-5
V: TRBV5-1
CDR3: CASRTSQETQYF

J: TRBJ2-5
V: TRBV11-1
CDR3: CASSPSLAGVPEETQYF

J: TRBJ2-4
V: TRBV29-1
CDR3: CSVEDGRMNIQYF

J: TRBJ2-2
V: TRBV18
CDR3: CASSPPSRANTGELFF

J: TRBJ2-1
V: TRBV5-1
CDR3: CASSLEGRDEQFF

J: -
V: TRBV20-1
CDR3: CSARDFSGSLVNEQFF